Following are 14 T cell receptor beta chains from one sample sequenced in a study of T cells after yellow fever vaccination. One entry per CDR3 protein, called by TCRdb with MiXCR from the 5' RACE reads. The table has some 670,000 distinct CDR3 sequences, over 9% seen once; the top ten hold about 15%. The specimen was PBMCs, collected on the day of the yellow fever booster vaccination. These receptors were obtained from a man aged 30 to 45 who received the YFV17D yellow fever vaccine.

The CDR3 is CASSLVGGTYEQYF. The CDR3 DNA reads TGTGCCAGCAGTTTAGTTGGCGGAACCTACGAGCAGTACTTC. The V call is TRBV12-3 or TRBV12-4, the J call TRBJ2-7; D unresolved. The CDR3 is 14 amino acids. V lost 1 base to trimming and J lost 2 bases, with 9 bases between them.

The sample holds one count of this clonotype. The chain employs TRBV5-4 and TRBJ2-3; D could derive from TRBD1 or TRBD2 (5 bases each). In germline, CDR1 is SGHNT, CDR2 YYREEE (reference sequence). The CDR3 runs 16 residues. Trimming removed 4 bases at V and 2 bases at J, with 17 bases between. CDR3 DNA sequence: TGTGCCAGCAGCATAGGGACCGACAGATCCACAGATACGCAGTATTTT. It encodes CASSIGTDRSTDTQYF.

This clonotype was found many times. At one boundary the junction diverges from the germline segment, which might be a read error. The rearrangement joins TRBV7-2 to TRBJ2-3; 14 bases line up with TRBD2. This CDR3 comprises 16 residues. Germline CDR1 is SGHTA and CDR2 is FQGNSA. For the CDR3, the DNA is TGCGCCAGCAGCCCCGGACTAGCGGGAGGTACAGATACGCAGTATTTT. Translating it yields CASSPGLAGGTDTQYF. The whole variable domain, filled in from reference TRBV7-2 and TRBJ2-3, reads GAGVSQSPSNKVTEKGKDVELRCDPISGHTALYWYRQSLGQGLEFLIYFQGNSAPDKSGLPSDRFSAERTGGSVSTLTIQRTQQEDSAVYLCASSPGLAGGTDTQYFGPGTRLTVL.

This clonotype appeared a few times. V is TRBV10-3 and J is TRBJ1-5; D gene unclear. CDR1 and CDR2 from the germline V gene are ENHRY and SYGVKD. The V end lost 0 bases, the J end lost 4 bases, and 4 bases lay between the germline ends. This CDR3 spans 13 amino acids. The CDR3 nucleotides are TGTGCCATCAGTGAGTCGGTTAATCAGCCCCAGCATTTT. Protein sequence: CAISESVNQPQHF.

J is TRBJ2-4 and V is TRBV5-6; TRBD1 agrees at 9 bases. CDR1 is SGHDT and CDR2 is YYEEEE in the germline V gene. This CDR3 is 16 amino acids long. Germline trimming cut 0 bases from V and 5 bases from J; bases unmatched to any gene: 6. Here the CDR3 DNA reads TGTGCCAGCAGCTTGGAGGGACAGGGTTTCCAAAACATTCAGTACTTC. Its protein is CASSLEGQGFQNIQYF.

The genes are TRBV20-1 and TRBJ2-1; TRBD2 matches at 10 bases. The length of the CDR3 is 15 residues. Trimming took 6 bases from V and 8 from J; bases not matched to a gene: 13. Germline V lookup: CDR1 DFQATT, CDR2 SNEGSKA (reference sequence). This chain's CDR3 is CSARLAGRLLHEQFF. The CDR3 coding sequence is TGCAGTGCGAGACTAGCGGGTAGATTACTCCATGAGCAGTTCTTC.

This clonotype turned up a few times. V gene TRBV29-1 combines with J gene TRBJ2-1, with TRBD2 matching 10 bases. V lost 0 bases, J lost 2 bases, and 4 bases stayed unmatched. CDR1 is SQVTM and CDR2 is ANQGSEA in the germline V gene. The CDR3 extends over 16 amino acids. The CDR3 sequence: CSVEDPGTSAYNEQFF. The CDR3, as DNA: TGCAGCGTTGAAGATCCCGGGACTAGCGCCTACAATGAGCAGTTCTTC.

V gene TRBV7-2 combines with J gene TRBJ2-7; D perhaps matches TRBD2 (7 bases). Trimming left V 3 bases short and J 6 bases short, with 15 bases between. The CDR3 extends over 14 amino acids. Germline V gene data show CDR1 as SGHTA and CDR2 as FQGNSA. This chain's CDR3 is CASSFPGGRSEQYF. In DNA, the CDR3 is TGTGCCAGCAGCTTTCCCGGGGGGCGCAGCGAGCAGTACTTC.

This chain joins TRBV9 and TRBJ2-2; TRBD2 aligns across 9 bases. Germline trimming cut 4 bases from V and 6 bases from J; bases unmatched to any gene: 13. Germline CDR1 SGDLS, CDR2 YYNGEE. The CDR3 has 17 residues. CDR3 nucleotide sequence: TGTGCCAGCAGCAACAGTGTGGGGACTAGCAGGGCCGGGGAGCTGTTTTTT. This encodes CASSNSVGTSRAGELFF. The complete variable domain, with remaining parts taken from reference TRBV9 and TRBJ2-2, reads DSGVTQTPKHLITATGQRVTLRCSPRSGDLSVYWYQQSLDQGLQFLIQYYNGEERAKGNILERFSAQQFPDLHSELNLSSLELGDSALYFCASSNSVGTSRAGELFFGEGSRLTVL.

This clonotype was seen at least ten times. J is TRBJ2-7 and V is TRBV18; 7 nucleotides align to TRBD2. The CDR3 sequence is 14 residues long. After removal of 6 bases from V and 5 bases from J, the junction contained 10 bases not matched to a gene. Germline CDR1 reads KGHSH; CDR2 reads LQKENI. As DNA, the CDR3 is TGTGCCAGCTCTCCGTCCCTTGCGGGAGACGAGCAGTACTTC. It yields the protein CASSPSLAGDEQYF.

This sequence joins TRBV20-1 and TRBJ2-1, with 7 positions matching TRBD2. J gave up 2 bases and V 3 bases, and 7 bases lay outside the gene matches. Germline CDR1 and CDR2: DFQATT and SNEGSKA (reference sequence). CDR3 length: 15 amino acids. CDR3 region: CSASGGSFPYNEQFF. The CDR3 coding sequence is TGCAGTGCTAGTGGCGGGAGTTTCCCCTACAATGAGCAGTTCTTC.

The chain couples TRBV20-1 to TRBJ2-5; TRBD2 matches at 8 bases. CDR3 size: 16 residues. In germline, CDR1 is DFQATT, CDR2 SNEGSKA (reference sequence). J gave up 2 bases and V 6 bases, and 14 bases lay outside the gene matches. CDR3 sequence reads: CSALKGSSGSQETQYF. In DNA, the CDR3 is TGCAGTGCCCTAAAGGGTTCTAGCGGGTCTCAAGAGACCCAGTACTTC.

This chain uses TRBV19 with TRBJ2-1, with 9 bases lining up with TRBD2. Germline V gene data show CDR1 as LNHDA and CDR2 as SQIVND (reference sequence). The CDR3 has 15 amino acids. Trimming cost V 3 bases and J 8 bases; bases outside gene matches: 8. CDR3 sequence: CASSISSGSFYEQFF. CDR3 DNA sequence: TGTGCCAGTAGTATTAGTAGCGGGAGCTTCTATGAGCAGTTCTTC.

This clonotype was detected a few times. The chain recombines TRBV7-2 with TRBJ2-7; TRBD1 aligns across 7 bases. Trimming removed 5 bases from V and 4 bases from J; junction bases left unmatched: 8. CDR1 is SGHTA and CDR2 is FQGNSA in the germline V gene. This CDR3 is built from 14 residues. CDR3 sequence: CASSTTGTEYEQYF. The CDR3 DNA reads TGTGCCAGCAGCACAACCGGGACAGAGTACGAGCAGTACTTC.